This paragraph covers one T cell receptor (beta chain) sequence. As yet, its antigen is unknown. This specimen comes from a study of shared clonotypes between healthy human individuals. CDR3 length: 11 residues. Germline loops: CDR1 MDHEN, CDR2 SYDVKM. V dropped 7 bases and J dropped 5 bases, with 9 bases sitting between them. Study-wide points: Since donors were few, the genetic and exposure-history diversity represented was limited. At large depth, rarefaction still showed sorted-subset sequencing to be incomplete.

Profiled with immunoSEQ multiplex PCR; TCRdb holds only in-frame clones, not every one. The sample lists a few million clones, approximately 95% occurring once. The sample was naive CD4+ T cells from PBMCs. Stated subset: CD45RA+ positively selected. This chain joins TRBV28 and TRBJ2-7, with D possibly matching TRBD2 (5 bases). The TCR originated in a man between 18 and 29 years old in good health. Some clones in this sample may be carry-over from other donors' samples. CDR3 coding DNA: TGTGCCAGCACCCGGCGGGACGAGCAGTACTTC. This encodes CASTRRDEQYF.